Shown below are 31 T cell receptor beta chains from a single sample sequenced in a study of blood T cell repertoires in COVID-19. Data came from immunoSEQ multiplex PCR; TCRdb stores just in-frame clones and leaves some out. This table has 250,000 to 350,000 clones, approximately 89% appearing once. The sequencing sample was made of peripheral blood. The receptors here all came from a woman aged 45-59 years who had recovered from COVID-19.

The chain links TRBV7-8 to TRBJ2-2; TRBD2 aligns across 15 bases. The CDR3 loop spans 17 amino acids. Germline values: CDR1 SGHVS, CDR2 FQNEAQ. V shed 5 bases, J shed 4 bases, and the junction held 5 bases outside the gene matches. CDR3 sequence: CASSRTSGRAFTGELFF. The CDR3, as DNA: TGTGCCAGCAGCCGGACTAGCGGGAGGGCGTTCACCGGGGAGCTGTTTTTT.

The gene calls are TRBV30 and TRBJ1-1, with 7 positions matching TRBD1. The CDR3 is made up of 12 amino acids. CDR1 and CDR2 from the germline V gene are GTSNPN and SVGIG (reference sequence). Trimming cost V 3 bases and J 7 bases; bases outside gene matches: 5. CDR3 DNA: TGTGCCTGGAGGCGACAGGGTGGTGAAGCTTTCTTT. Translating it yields CAWRRQGGEAFF.

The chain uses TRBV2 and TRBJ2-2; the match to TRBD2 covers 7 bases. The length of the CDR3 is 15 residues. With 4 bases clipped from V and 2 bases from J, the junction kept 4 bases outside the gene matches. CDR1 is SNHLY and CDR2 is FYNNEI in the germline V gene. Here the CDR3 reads CASSGLAANTGELFF. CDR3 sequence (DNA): TGTGCCAGCAGTGGCCTAGCGGCTAACACCGGGGAGCTGTTTTTT.

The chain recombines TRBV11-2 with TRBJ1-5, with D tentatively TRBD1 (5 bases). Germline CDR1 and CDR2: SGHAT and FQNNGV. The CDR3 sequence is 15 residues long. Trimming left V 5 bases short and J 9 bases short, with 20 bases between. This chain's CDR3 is CASSPGVWGSGPQHF. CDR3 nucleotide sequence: TGTGCCAGCAGCCCCGGAGTTTGGGGCTCAGGGCCCCAGCATTTT.

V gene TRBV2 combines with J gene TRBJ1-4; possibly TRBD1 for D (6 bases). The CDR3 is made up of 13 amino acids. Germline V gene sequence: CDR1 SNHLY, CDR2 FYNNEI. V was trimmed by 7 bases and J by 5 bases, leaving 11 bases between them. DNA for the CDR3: TGTGCCAGCAAGGGACACGGAAATGAAAAACTGTTTTTT. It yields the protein CASKGHGNEKLFF.

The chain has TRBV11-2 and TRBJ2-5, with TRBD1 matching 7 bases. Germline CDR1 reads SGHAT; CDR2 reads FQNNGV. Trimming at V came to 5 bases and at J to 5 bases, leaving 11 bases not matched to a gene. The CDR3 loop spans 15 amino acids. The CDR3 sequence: CASSPQGVGLETQYF. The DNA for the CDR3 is TGTGCCAGCAGCCCCCAGGGGGTCGGGTTGGAGACCCAGTACTTC. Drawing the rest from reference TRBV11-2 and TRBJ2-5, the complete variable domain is EAGVAQSPRYKIIEKRQSVAFWCNPISGHATLYWYQQILGQGPKLLIQFQNNGVVDDSQLPKDRFSAERLKGVDSTLKIQPAKLEDSAVYLCASSPQGVGLETQYFGPGTRLLVL.

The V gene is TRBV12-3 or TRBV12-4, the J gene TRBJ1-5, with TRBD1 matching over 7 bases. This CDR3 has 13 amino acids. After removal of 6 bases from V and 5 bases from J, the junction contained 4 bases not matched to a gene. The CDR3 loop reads CASRYRGDQPQHF. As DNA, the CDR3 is TGTGCCAGCAGGTACAGGGGTGATCAGCCCCAGCATTTT.

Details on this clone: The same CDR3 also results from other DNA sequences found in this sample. CDR3 sequence: CASSVVGGPYNEQFF. The CDR3 coding sequence is TGTGCCAGCAGCGTAGTCGGGGGGCCCTACAATGAGCAGTTCTTC. The rearrangement links TRBV9 to TRBJ2-1, with D perhaps matching TRBD2 (7 bases). V dropped 0 bases and J dropped 2 bases, with 9 bases sitting between them. The length of the CDR3 is 15 residues. In germline, CDR1 is SGDLS, CDR2 YYNGEE.

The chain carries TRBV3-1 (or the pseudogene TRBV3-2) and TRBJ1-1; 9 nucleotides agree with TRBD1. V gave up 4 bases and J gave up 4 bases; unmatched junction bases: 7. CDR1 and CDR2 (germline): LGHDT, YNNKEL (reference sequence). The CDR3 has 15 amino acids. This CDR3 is CASSPGQGLGTEAFF. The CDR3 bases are TGTGCCAGCAGCCCGGGACAGGGTCTTGGCACTGAAGCTTTCTTT.

CDR3 loop: CASSLPRAGLNTGELFF. CDR3 DNA: TGTGCCAGCAGCTTACCTCGGGCAGGGTTGAACACCGGGGAGCTGTTTTTT. The genes are TRBV12-1 and TRBJ2-2; the table's D gene call, TRBD1, was not cross checked with the DNA. TRBV12-1 is termed a pseudogene. The CDR3 runs to 17 residues.

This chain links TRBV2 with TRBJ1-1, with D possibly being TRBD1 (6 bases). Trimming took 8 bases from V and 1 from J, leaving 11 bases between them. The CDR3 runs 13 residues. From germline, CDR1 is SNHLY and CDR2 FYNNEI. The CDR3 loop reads CASQDRGNTEAFF. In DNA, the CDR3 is TGTGCCAGCCAGGACAGAGGGAACACTGAAGCTTTCTTT.

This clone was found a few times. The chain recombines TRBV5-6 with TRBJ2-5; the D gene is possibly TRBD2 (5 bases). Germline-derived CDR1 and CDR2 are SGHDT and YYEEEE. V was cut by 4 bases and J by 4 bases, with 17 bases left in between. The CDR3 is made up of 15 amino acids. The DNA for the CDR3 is TGTGCCAGCAGCACCGGAGGCGCACTGGGAGAGACCCAGTACTTC. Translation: CASSTGGALGETQYF.

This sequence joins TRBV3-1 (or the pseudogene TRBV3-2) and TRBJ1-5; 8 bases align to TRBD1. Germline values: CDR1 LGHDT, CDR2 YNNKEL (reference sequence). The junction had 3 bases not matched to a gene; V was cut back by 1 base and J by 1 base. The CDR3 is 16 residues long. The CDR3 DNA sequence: TGTGCCAGCAGCCAAGGTTCAGGGGGCAGCAATCAGCCCCAGCATTTT. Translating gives CASSQGSGGSNQPQHF.

This CDR3 is CASSPIVAASGFYEQYF. The CDR3 coding sequence is TGTGCCAGCAGCCCCATAGTTGCGGCTAGCGGGTTCTACGAGCAGTACTTC. The chain couples TRBV11-2 to TRBJ2-7, with TRBD2 matching 8 bases. Per the germline V gene, CDR1 is SGHAT and CDR2 is FQNNGV. The CDR3 is 17 amino acids. V shed 5 bases and J 3 bases; nucleotides not matched to a gene: 15.

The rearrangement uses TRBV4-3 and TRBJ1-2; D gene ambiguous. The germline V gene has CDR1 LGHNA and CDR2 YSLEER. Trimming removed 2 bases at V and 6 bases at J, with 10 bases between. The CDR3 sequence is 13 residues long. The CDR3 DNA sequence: TGCGCCAGCAGCCAATCCCGAGGGAATGGCTACACCTTC. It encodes CASSQSRGNGYTF.

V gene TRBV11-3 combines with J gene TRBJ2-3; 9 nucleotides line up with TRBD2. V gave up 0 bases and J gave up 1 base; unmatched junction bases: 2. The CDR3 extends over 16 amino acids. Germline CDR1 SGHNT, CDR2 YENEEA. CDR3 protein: CASSLEVAGGTDTQYF. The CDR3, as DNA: TGTGCCAGCAGCTTAGAGGTAGCGGGGGGCACAGATACGCAGTATTTT.

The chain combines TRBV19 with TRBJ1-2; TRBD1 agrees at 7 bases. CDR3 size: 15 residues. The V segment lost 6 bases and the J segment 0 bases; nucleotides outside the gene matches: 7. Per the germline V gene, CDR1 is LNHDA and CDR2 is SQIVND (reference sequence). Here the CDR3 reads CASREQGPPNYGYTF. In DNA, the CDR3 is TGTGCCAGTAGAGAACAGGGGCCCCCTAACTATGGCTACACCTTC.

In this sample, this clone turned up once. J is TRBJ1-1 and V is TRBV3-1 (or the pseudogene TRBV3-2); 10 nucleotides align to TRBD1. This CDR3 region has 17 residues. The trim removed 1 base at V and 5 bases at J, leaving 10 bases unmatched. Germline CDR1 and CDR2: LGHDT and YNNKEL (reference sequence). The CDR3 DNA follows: TGTGCCAGCAGCCAAGCCGCGGCGACAGGGGGCGAAACTGAAGCTTTCTTT. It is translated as CASSQAAATGGETEAFF.

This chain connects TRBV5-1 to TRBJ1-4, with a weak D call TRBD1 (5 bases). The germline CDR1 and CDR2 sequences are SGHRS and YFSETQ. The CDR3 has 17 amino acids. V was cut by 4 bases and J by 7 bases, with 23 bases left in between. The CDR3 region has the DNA TGCGCCAGCAGCCGCAACCCGCAGGGTCGGCTGGGTGAAAAACTGTTTTTT. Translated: CASSRNPQGRLGEKLFF.

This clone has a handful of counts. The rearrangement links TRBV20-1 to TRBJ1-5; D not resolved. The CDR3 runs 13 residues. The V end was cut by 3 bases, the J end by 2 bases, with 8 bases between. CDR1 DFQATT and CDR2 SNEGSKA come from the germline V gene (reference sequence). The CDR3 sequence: CSASSGGNQPQHF. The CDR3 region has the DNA TGCAGTGCTAGTTCCGGGGGCAATCAGCCCCAGCATTTT.

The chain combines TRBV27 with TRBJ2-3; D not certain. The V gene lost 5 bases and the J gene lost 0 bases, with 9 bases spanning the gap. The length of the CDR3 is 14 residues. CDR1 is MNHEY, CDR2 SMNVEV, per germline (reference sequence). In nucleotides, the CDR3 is TGTGCCAGCAGTGGCTTGGCTAGCACAGATACGCAGTATTTT. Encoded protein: CASSGLASTDTQYF.

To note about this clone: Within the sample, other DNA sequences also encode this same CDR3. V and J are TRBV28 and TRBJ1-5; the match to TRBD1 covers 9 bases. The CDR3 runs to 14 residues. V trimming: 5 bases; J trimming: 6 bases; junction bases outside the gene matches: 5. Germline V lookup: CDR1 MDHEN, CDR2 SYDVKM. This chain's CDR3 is CASSPTGGGQPQHF. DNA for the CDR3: TGTGCCAGCAGTCCAACAGGGGGCGGTCAGCCCCAGCATTTT.

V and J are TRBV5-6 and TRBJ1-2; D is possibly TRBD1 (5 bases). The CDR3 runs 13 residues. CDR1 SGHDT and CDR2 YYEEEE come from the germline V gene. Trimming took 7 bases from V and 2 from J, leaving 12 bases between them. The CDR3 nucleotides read TGTGCCAGCCGCCTCGGGGGAAACTATGGCTACACCTTC. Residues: CASRLGGNYGYTF. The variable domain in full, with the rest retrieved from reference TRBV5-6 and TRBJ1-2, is DAGVTQSPTHLIKTRGQQVTLRCSPKSGHDTVSWYQQALGQGPQFIFQYYEEEERQRGNFPDRFSGHQFPNYSSELNVNALLLGDSALYLCASRLGGNYGYTFGSGTRLTVV.

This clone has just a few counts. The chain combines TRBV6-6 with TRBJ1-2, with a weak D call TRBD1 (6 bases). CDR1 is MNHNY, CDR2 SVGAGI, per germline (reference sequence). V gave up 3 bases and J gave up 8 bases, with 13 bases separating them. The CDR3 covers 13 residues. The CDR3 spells CASSYGQGIGYTF. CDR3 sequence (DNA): TGTGCCAGCAGTTATGGGCAGGGGATCGGCTACACCTTC.

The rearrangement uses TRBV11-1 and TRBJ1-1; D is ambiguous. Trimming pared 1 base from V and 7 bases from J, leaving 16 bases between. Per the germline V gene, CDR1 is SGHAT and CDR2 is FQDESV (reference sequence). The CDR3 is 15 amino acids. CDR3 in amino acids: CASSLETHSPLEAFF. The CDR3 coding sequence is TGTGCCAGCAGCTTAGAGACACACAGCCCCCTTGAAGCTTTCTTT. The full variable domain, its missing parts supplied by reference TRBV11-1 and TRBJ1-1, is EAEVAQSPRYKITEKSQAVAFWCDPISGHATLYWYRQILGQGPELLVQFQDESVVDDSQLPKDRFSAERLKGVDSTLKIQPAELGDSAMYLCASSLETHSPLEAFFGQGTRLTVV.

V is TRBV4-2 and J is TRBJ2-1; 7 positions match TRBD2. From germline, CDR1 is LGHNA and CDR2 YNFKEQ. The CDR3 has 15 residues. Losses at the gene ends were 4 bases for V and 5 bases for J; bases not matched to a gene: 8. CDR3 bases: TGTGCCAGCAGCCCAGGACTAGTAGCTAACAATGAGCAGTTCTTC. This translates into CASSPGLVANNEQFF.

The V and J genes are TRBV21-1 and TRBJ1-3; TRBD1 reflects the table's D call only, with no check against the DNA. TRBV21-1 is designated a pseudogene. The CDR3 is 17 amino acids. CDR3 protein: CASSKARTGRSGNTIYF. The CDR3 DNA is TGTGCCAGCAGCAAAGCTCGGACAGGGCGGTCTGGAAACACCATATATTTT.

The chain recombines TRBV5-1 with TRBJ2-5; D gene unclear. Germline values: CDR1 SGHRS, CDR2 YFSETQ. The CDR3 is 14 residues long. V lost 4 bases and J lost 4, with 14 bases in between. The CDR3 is CASSPAMTGETQYF. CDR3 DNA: TGCGCCAGCAGCCCCGCAATGACTGGAGAGACCCAGTACTTC.

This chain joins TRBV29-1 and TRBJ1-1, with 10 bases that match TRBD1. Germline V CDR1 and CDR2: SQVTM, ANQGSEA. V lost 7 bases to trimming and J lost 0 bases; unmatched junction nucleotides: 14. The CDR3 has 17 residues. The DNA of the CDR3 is TGCAGCGCGAGGACCCCTGGACAGGGGGAGATGAACACTGAAGCTTTCTTT. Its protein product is CSARTPGQGEMNTEAFF.

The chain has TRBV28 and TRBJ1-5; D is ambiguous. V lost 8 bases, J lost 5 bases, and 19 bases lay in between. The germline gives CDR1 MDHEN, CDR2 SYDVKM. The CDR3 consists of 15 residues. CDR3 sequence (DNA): TGTGCCAGCCATAATCCGATAGAGGCGTATCAGCCCCAGCATTTT. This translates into CASHNPIEAYQPQHF.

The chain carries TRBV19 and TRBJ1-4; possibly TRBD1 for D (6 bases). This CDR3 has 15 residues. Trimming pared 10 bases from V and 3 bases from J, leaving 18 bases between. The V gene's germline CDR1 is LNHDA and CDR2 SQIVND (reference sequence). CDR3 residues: CATGTTNGANEKLFF. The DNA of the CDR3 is TGTGCCACTGGGACAACGAACGGAGCTAATGAAAAACTGTTTTTT.